The TCR beta chain under discussion was sequenced for a study of CXCR3-negative and CXCR3-positive naive CD8 T cells. Overall study findings and caveats: Both naive subsets carried similar amounts of surface CD5, so TCR strength was inferred from TRB CDR3 properties. Naive CXCR3-negative and CXCR3-positive cells had similar TRBV-TRBJ usage; memory differed.

Among CD8+ T cells, naive ones were CD45RO-CCR7+CD27+CD95-. Note on this clonotype: Its antigen is unknown.

CDR1 is SGHRS, CDR2 YFSETQ, per germline. The CDR3 has 13 amino acids. The TRB cDNA libraries were prepared by 5' RACE with UMI labels. TCRdb derives one entry per CDR3 protein from the 5' RACE reads, leaving out DNA. Its clone listing holds more than 40,000 distinct CDR3 sequences. This rearrangement joins TRBV5-1 to TRBJ2-1; TCRdb names TRBD2, which stays unverified in the absence of DNA. This TCR derives from a human donor in good health. Some clones in this sample may be carry-over from other donors' samples. The sample was naive CXCR3- CD8+ T cells from blood. The subset: CD45RO-CCR7+CD27+CD95- naive CD8+ T cells lacking CXCR3 (TNR3-). The CDR3 region is CASSLTGGLEQFF.